Listed here are 22 T cell receptor beta chains from one sample, sequenced in a study of cytomegalovirus exposure and HLA in healthy donors. Primers: 60 Vbeta forward and 13 Jbeta reverse. Libraries were prepared by immunoSEQ multiplex PCR; TCRdb keeps only in-frame clonotypes and omits some of them. This sample yields about 89,000 clones, of which over 60% are seen a single time; more than 3% belongs to the top ten. The specimen sequenced was PBMCs. These receptors all stem from a man aged 25 to 45 in good health and CMV-seronegative.

The CDR3 coding sequence is TGTGCCAGCAGCTTAGTAGGCAGGGGAAATTCACCCCTCCACTTT. Its protein is CASSLVGRGNSPLHF. The chain carries TRBV7-4 and TRBJ1-6; D is perhaps TRBD1 (6 bases). The CDR3 sequence is 15 residues long. V lost 1 base to trimming and J lost 7 bases, with 11 bases between them. The germline V gene has CDR1 SGHVT and CDR2 SQSDAQ.

The chain joins TRBV7-9 to TRBJ1-1; D gene unclear. Trimming took 5 bases from V and 7 from J, leaving 11 bases between them. The CDR3 contains 12 residues. Germline loops: CDR1 SEHNR, CDR2 FQNEAQ (reference sequence). The CDR3 loop is CASSRSTSEAFF. The CDR3 DNA is TGTGCCAGCAGCCGATCGACAAGTGAAGCTTTCTTT.

This chain uses TRBV4-1 with TRBJ2-3, with TRBD2 identical over 7 bases. Germline CDR1 reads MGHRA; CDR2 reads YSYEKL. With V trimmed by 6 bases and J by 8 bases, 2 bases remained unmatched. The CDR3 covers 11 residues. This CDR3 reads CASRAGSTQYF. In DNA, the CDR3 is TGCGCCAGCAGAGCGGGGTCTACGCAGTATTTT.

This rearrangement joins TRBV11-2 to TRBJ1-1; D is perhaps TRBD1 (5 bases). The ends were cut back, 4 bases at V and 4 bases at J, with 16 bases in the middle. CDR1 and CDR2 from the germline V gene are SGHAT and FQNNGV. This CDR3 spans 15 amino acids. The CDR3: CASSWEQVLSTEAFF. DNA of the CDR3: TGTGCCAGCAGCTGGGAACAGGTTCTCAGCACTGAAGCTTTCTTT.

This chain joins TRBV23-1 and TRBJ2-3; 7 nucleotides agree with TRBD1. TRBV23-1 is designated an ORF whose function remains uncertain. Trimming removed 3 bases from V and 5 bases from J; junction bases left unmatched: 11. The CDR3 runs 16 residues. The CDR3 sequence: CASSQITGAIEDTQYF. The CDR3, as DNA: TGCGCCAGCAGTCAGATTACAGGGGCCATCGAAGATACGCAGTATTTT.

The chain employs TRBV5-1 and TRBJ1-1; 9 nucleotides match TRBD1. The germline V gene encodes CDR1 SGHRS and CDR2 YFSETQ. V lost 5 bases to trimming and J lost 5 bases; unmatched junction nucleotides: 7. This CDR3 is built from 14 residues. The CDR3 is CASSPGQGLTEAFF. The CDR3 DNA sequence: TGCGCCAGCAGTCCGGGACAGGGATTGACTGAAGCTTTCTTT.

This chain joins TRBV15 and TRBJ2-7; TRBD1 might be the D (6 bases). Germline V CDR1 and CDR2: LNHNV, YYDKDF (reference sequence). Trimming took 3 bases from V and 4 from J, leaving 22 bases between them. The CDR3 is 17 residues long. The CDR3 nucleotides read TGTGCCACCAGCAGCCGACTCCCCACAGGGTTTAGTTACGAGCAGTACTTC. Translating gives CATSSRLPTGFSYEQYF.

The chain employs TRBV5-4 and TRBJ2-7; 8 bases agree with TRBD1. The CDR3 sequence is 14 residues long. Trimming removed 4 bases from V and 5 bases from J; junction bases left unmatched: 8. Germline V gene lookup returns CDR1 SGHNT and CDR2 YYREEE (reference sequence). CDR3: CASSPGQGTDEQYF. DNA of the CDR3: TGTGCCAGCAGCCCAGGACAGGGAACTGACGAGCAGTACTTC.

A single count supports this clone. The chain uses TRBV27 and TRBJ1-5; 8 bases fit TRBD1. V lost 6 bases to trimming and J lost 2 bases; unmatched junction nucleotides: 12. The CDR3 is 17 amino acids. Germline loops: CDR1 MNHEY, CDR2 SMNVEV (reference sequence). This CDR3 is CASSPTLTGDGNQPQHF. In nucleotides, the CDR3 is TGTGCCAGCAGCCCTACTCTGACAGGGGATGGCAATCAGCCCCAGCATTTT.

The rearrangement uses TRBV19 and TRBJ1-2, with TRBD1 matching 9 bases. In germline, CDR1 is LNHDA, CDR2 SQIVND (reference sequence). V lost 3 bases, J lost 7 bases, and 9 bases stayed unmatched. This CDR3 is 15 amino acids long. The CDR3 sequence: CASSISWTGVSGYTF. CDR3 nucleotides: TGTGCCAGTAGTATCTCCTGGACAGGGGTGAGTGGCTACACCTTC.

V and J are TRBV6-1 and TRBJ1-1; D is perhaps TRBD1 (5 bases). CDR1 and CDR2 from the germline V gene are MNHNS and SASEGT. The V gene lost 6 bases and the J gene lost 7 bases, with 21 bases spanning the gap. This CDR3 region has 15 residues. As DNA, the CDR3 is TGTGCCAGCAGGCTAACCCCGGGGATGGGGGGTGAAGCTTTCTTT. Amino acids: CASRLTPGMGGEAFF.

The gene calls are TRBV28 and TRBJ1-6, with 8 bases identical to TRBD1. Germline loops: CDR1 MDHEN, CDR2 SYDVKM. The CDR3 is made up of 16 amino acids. V dropped 6 bases and J dropped 5; count of bases not matched to a gene: 9. The CDR3 coding sequence is TGTGCCAGCAGAAATTTTGGACAGGGCGATAATTCACCCCTCCACTTT. This translates into CASRNFGQGDNSPLHF.

This sequence joins TRBV11-2 and TRBJ2-1; possible D gene TRBD1, 5 bases. The germline gives CDR1 SGHAT, CDR2 FQNNGV. There are 14 residues in the CDR3. Trimming shortened V by 5 bases and J by 4 bases, and 12 bases separated the two germline ends. The CDR3 nucleotides are TGTGCCAGCAGCCTACCAGACAGATACAATGAGCAGTTCTTC. Protein product: CASSLPDRYNEQFF.

Regarding this clone: At one end the junction does not follow the germline gene, possibly because of a read error. The V and J genes are TRBV28 and TRBJ2-5, with 8 bases identical to TRBD1. The CDR3 spans 15 residues. Looked up from germline, CDR1 is MDHEN and CDR2 is SYDVKM. CDR3 sequence reads: CASSLHGQGQETQYF. The DNA for the CDR3 is TGTGCCAGCAGTTTGCACGGACAGGGCCAAGAGACTCAGTACTTC.

CDR3 in DNA: TGTGCCAGCAGCAACAGGGGTAGCACAGATACGCAGTATTTT. This sequence encodes CASSNRGSTDTQYF. This sequence joins TRBV27 and TRBJ2-3; 7 nucleotides match TRBD1. Germline CDR1 MNHEY, CDR2 SMNVEV (reference sequence). Trimming at V came to 6 bases and at J to 0 bases, leaving 3 bases not matched to a gene. The CDR3 is 14 amino acids.

The CDR3 protein is CASTHGGHQSSYEQYF. Written as DNA, the CDR3 is TGTGCCAGCACTCACGGTGGGCATCAGAGCTCCTACGAGCAGTACTTC. This chain uses TRBV28 with TRBJ2-7; unclear D gene. Looked up from germline, CDR1 is MDHEN and CDR2 is SYDVKM. The CDR3 has 16 amino acids. The V and J ends lost 7 bases and 0 bases respectively, with 19 bases between them.

This chain links TRBV10-2 with TRBJ2-2; 10 bases map to TRBD1. Germline V CDR1 and CDR2: WSHSY, SAAADI. The CDR3 is 15 amino acids. With V trimmed by 3 bases and J by 6 bases, 4 bases remained unmatched. CDR3 DNA: TGCGCCAGCAGTGAAGGGACAGGGGCCCCCGGGGAGCTGTTTTTT. Its translation: CASSEGTGAPGELFF.

The V gene is TRBV5-4, the J gene TRBJ2-1; D gene uncertain. V was pared by 0 bases and J by 7 bases, with 5 bases between. The CDR3 loop spans 12 amino acids. Germline V gene data show CDR1 as SGHNT and CDR2 as YYREEE (reference sequence). CDR3 DNA: TGTGCCAGCAGCTTGGCCCCTAATGAGCAGTTCTTC. Its protein product is CASSLAPNEQFF.

This clone was detected only a few times. J is TRBJ2-1 and V is TRBV5-1; D is ambiguous. The CDR3 is made up of 15 amino acids. V lost 5 bases to trimming and J lost 2 bases, with 14 bases between them. CDR1 is SGHRS and CDR2 is YFSETQ in the germline V gene. The CDR3 spells CASRFQLSPYNEQFF. The CDR3 nucleotides read TGCGCCAGCAGATTTCAACTAAGCCCCTACAATGAGCAGTTCTTC. The complete variable domain, with remaining parts taken from reference TRBV5-1 and TRBJ2-1, reads KAGVTQTPRYLIKTRGQQVTLSCSPISGHRSVSWYQQTPGQGLQFLFEYFSETQRNKGNFPGRFSGRQFSNSRSEMNVSTLELGDSALYLCASRFQLSPYNEQFFGPGTRLTVL.

CDR3 protein: CASQPGTNSGNTIYF. The CDR3 DNA sequence: TGTGCCAGCCAACCCGGGACAAACTCTGGAAACACCATATATTTT. The rearrangement links TRBV6-1 to TRBJ1-3; the D gene is possibly TRBD1 (6 bases). V lost 8 bases and J 0 bases, leaving 14 bases between the germline ends. The CDR3 covers 15 residues. CDR1 MNHNS and CDR2 SASEGT come from the germline V gene.

The chain joins TRBV10-1 to TRBJ2-7, with D possibly matching TRBD1 (6 bases). The CDR3 is 13 amino acids. Germline lookup yields CDR1 WNHNN and CDR2 SYGVQD (reference sequence). Trimming left V 6 bases short and J 2 bases short, with 11 bases between. The CDR3 bases are TGCGCCAGCAGAGCACAGGGTGCCTACGAGCAGTACTTC. Translated: CASRAQGAYEQYF.

The rearrangement uses TRBV7-9 and TRBJ2-5, with a tentative D call TRBD1 (6 bases). Deletions cut 1 base from V and 4 bases from J, with 10 bases between. Germline CDR1 and CDR2: SEHNR and FQNEAQ (reference sequence). CDR3 length: 14 residues. Written as DNA, the CDR3 is TGTGCCAGCAGCTTAGTACAGGGACGAGAGACCCAGTACTTC. This encodes CASSLVQGRETQYF. Combining the CDR3 with reference TRBV7-9 and TRBJ2-5 gives the whole variable domain DTGVSQNPRHKITKRGQNVTFRCDPISEHNRLYWYRQTLGQGPEFLTYFQNEAQLEKSRLLSDRFSAERPKGSFSTLEIQRTEQGDSAMYLCASSLVQGRETQYFGPGTRLLVL.